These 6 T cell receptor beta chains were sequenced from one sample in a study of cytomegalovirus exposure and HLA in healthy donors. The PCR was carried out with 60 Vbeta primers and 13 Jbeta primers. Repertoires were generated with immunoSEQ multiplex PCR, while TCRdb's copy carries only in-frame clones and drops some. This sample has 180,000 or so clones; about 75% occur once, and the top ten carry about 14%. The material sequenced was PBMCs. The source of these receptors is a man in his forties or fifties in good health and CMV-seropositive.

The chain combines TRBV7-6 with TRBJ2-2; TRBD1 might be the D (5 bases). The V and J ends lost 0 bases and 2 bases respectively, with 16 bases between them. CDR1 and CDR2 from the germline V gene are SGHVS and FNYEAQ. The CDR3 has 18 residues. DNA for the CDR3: TGTGCCAGCAGCTTAGCGCTAGGCAGGGTTTCCAACACCGGGGAGCTGTTTTTT. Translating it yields CASSLALGRVSNTGELFF.

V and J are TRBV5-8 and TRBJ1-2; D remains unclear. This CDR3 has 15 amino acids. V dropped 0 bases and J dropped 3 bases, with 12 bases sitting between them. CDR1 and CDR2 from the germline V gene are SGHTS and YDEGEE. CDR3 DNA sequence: TGTGCCAGCAGCTTGGAACAGTTAAGGCACTATGGCTACACCTTC. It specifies CASSLEQLRHYGYTF.

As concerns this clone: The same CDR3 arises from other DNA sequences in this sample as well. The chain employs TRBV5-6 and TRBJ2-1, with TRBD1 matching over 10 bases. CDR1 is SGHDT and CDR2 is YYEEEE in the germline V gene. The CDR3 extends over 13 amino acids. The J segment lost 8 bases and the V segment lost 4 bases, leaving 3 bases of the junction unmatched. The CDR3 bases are TGTGCCAGCAGCCTCGGGACAGGGGATGAGCAGTTCTTC. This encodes CASSLGTGDEQFF.

CDR3 residues: CASSSERGGVTGELFF. The CDR3 DNA sequence: TGTGCCAGCAGCTCCGAGCGGGGGGGTGTCACCGGGGAGCTGTTTTTT. The chain employs TRBV5-6 and TRBJ2-2; 10 bases map to TRBD2. Trimming at V came to 3 bases and at J to 4 bases, leaving 6 bases not matched to a gene. CDR1 and CDR2 from the germline V gene are SGHDT and YYEEEE. The CDR3 is 16 residues long.

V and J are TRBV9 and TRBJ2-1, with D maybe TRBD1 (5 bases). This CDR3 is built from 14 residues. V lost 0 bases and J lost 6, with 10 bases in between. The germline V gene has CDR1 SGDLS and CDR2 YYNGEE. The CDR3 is CASSVEDRGNEQFF. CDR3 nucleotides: TGTGCCAGCAGCGTAGAAGACAGAGGCAATGAGCAGTTCTTC. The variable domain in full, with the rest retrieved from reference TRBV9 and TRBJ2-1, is DSGVTQTPKHLITATGQRVTLRCSPRSGDLSVYWYQQSLDQGLQFLIQYYNGEERAKGNILERFSAQQFPDLHSELNLSSLELGDSALYFCASSVEDRGNEQFFGPGTRLTVL.

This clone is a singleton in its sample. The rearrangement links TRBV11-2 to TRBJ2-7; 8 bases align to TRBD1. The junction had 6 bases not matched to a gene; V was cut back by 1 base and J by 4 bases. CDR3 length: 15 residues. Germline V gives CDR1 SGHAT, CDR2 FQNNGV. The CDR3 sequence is CASSLGTGPWYEQYV. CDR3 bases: TGTGCCAGCAGCTTAGGGACAGGGCCGTGGTACGAGCAGTACGTC.